This T cell receptor beta chain was sequenced for a study of blood T cell repertoires in COVID-19. The CDR3 consists of 16 residues. J gave up 3 bases and V 0 bases, and 6 bases lay outside the gene matches. CDR1 and CDR2 (germline): MNHEY, SVGEGT. Per the original methods: The assay estimated nucleated cells by amplifying reference gene primers. Profiled with immunoSEQ multiplex PCR; TCRdb holds only in-frame clones, not every one. V and J calls and clone size are as listed in that table; D and trimming were resolved from the DNA. The table shows approximately 170,000 clones, with around nine tenths occurring only once.

The chain recombines TRBV6-2 or TRBV6-3 with TRBJ2-7; 9 nucleotides agree with TRBD2. The origin of this receptor is a man between 65 and 85 years old with acute or convalescent COVID-19. The source material was peripheral blood. CDR3 DNA sequence: TGTGCCAGCAGTTACTCAGCGGGAGGTCCTTTCTACGAGCAGTACTTC. Protein sequence: CASSYSAGGPFYEQYF.